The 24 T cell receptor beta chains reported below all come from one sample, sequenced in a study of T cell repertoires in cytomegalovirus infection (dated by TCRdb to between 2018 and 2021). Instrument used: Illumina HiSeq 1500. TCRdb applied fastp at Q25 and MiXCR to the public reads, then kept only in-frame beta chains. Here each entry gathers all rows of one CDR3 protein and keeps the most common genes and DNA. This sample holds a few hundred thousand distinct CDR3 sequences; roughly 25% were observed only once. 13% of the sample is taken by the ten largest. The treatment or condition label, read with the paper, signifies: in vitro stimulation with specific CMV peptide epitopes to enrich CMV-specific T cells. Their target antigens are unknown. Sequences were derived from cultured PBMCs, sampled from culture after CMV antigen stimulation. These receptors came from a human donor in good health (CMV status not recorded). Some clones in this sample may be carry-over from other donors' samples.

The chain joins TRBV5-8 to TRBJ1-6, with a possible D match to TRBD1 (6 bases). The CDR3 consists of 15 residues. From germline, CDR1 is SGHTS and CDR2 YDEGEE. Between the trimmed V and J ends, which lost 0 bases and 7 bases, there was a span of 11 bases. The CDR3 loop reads CASSLVGGGNSPLHF. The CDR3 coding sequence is TGTGCCAGCAGCTTGGTAGGGGGGGGGAATTCACCCCTCCACTTT. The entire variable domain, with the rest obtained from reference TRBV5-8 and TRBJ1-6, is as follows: EAGVTQSPTHLIKTRGQQATLRCSPISGHTSVYWYQQALGLGLQFLLWYDEGEERNRGNFPPRFSGRQFPNYSSELNVNALELEDSALYLCASSLVGGGNSPLHFGNGTRLTVT.

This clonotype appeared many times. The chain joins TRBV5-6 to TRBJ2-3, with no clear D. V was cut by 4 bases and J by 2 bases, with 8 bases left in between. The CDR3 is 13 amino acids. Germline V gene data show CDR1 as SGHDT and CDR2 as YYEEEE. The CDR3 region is CASSTRFTDTQYF. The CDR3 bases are TGTGCCAGCAGCACCCGATTCACAGATACGCAGTATTTT.

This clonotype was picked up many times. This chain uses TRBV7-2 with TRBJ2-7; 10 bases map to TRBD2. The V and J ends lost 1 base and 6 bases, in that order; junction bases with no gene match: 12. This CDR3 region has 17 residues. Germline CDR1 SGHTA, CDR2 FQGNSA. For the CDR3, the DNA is TGTGCCAGCAGCTTAGTGCCTAGCGGGAGTAGAAAGGGCGAGCAGTACTTC. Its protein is CASSLVPSGSRKGEQYF.

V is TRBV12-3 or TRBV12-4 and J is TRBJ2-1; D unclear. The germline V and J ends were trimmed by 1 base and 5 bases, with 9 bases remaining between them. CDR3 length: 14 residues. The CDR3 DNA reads TGTGCCAGCAGTTTAGGACGGAATCACAATGAGCAGTTCTTC. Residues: CASSLGRNHNEQFF.

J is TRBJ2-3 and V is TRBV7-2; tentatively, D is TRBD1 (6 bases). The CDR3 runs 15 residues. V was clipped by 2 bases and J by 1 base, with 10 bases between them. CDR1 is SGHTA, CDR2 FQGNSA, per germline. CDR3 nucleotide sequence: TGTGCCAGCAGCTTAAGGGGGTATGGCACAGATACGCAGTATTTT. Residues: CASSLRGYGTDTQYF.

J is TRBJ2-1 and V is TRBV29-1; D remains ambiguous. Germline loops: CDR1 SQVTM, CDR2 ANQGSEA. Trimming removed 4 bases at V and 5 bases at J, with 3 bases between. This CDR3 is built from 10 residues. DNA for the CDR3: TGCAGCGTTGGTCACAATGAGCAGTTCTTC. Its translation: CSVGHNEQFF.

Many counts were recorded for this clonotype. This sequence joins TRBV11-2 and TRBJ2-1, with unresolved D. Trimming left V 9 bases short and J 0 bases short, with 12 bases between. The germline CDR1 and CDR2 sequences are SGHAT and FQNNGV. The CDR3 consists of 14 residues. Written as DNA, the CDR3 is TGTGCCAGTGTCCGCGGCAGCTCCTACAATGAGCAGTTCTTC. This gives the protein CASVRGSSYNEQFF.

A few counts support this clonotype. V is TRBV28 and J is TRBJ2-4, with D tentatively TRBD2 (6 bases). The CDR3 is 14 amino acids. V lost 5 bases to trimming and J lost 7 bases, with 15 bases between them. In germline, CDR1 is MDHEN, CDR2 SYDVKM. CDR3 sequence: CASSTGTRGNIQYF. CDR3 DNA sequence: TGTGCCAGCAGTACCGGGACCCGGGGGAACATTCAGTACTTC.

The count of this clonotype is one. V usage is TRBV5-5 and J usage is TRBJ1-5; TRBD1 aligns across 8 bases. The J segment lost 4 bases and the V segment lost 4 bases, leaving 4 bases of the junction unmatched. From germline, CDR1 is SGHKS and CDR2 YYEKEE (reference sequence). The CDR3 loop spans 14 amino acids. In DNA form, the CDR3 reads TGTGCCAGCAGCCGGACAGGGTTGAATCAGCCCCAGCATTTT. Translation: CASSRTGLNQPQHF.

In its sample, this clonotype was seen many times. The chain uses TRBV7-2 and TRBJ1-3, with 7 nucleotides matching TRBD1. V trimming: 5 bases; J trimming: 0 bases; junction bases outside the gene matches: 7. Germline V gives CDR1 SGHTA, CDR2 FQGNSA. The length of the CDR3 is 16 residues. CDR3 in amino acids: CASSAKGADSGNTIYF. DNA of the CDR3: TGTGCCAGCAGCGCAAAGGGGGCCGACTCTGGAAACACCATATATTTT.

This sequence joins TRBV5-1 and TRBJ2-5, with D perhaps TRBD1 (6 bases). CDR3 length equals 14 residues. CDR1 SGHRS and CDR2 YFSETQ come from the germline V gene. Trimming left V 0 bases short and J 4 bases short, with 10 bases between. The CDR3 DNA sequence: TGCGCCAGCAGCTTGGAACAGGGTACAGAGACCCAGTACTTC. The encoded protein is CASSLEQGTETQYF.

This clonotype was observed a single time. In DNA form, the CDR3 reads TGCGCCAGCAGCCAGACCGGGACTAGTACGTATGAGCAGTTCTTC. Translation: CASSQTGTSTYEQFF. The V gene is TRBV4-1, the J gene TRBJ2-1, with 8 bases identical to TRBD2. V gave up 3 bases and J gave up 8 bases; unmatched junction bases: 9. The CDR3 covers 15 residues. Germline values: CDR1 MGHRA, CDR2 YSYEKL.

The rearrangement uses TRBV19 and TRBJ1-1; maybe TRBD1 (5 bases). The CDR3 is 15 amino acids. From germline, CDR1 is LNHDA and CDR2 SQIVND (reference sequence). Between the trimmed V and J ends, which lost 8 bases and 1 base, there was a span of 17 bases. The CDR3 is CASLRLGGTNTEAFF. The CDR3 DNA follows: TGTGCCAGTCTAAGGTTGGGGGGAACGAACACTGAAGCTTTCTTT.

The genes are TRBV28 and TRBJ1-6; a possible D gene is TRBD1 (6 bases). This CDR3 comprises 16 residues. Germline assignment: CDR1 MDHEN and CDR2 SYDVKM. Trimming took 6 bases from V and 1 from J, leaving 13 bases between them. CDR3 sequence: CASSKQGFSYNSPLHF. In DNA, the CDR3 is TGTGCCAGCAGCAAACAGGGCTTTTCCTATAATTCACCCCTCCACTTT.

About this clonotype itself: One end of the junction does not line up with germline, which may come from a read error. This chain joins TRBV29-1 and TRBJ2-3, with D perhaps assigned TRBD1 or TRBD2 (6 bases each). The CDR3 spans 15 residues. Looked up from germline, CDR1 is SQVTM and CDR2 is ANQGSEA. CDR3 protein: CSVVGGLISTDMQYF. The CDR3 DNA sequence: TGCAGCGTTGTAGGGGGGCTTATCAGCACAGATATGCAGTATTTT.

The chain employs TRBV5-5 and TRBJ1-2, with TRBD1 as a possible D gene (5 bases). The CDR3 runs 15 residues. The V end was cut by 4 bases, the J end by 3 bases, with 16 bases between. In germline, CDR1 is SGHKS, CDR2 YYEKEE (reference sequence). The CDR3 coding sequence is TGTGCCAGCAGCCCGCACACGGGAGGGGACTATGGCTACACCTTC. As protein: CASSPHTGGDYGYTF.

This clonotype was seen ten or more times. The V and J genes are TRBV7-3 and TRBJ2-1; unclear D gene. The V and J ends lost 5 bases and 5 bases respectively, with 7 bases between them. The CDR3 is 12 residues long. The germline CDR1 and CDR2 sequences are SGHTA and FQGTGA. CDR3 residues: CASSNSNNEQFF. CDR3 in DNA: TGTGCCAGCAGCAATTCCAACAATGAGCAGTTCTTC.

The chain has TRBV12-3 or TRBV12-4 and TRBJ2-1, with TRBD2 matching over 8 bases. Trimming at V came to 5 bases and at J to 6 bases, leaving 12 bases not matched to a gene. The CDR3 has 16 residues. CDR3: CASSTSLAGFINEQFF. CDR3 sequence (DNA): TGTGCCAGCAGTACCTCCCTAGCGGGCTTTATCAATGAGCAGTTCTTC.

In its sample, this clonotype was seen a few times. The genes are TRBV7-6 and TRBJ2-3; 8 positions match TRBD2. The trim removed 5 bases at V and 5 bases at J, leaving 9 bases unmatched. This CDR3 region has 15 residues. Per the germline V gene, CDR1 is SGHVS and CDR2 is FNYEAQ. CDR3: CASSPEVSGIDTQYF. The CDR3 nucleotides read TGTGCCAGCAGCCCCGAGGTTAGCGGGATAGATACGCAGTATTTT.

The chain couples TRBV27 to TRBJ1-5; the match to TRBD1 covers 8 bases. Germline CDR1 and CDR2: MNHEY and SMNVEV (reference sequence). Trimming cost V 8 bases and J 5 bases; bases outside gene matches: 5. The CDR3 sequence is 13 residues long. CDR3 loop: CASGRTGYQPQHF. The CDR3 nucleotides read TGTGCCAGCGGGAGGACAGGGTATCAGCCCCAGCATTTT.

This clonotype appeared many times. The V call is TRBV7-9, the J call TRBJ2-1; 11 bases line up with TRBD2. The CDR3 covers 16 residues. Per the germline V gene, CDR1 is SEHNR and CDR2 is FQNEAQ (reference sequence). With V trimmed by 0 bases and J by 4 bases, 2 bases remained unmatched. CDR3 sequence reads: CASSLAGLADYNEQFF. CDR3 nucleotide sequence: TGTGCCAGCAGCTTAGCGGGACTAGCGGATTACAATGAGCAGTTCTTC.

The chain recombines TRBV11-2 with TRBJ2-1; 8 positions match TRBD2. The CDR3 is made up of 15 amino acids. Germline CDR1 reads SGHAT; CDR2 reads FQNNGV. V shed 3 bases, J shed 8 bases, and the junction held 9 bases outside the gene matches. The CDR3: CASSFPTGGVYEQFF. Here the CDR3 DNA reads TGTGCCAGCAGCTTTCCCACGGGAGGGGTGTATGAGCAGTTCTTC. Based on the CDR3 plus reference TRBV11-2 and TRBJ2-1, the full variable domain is EAGVAQSPRYKIIEKRQSVAFWCNPISGHATLYWYQQILGQGPKLLIQFQNNGVVDDSQLPKDRFSAERLKGVDSTLKIQPAKLEDSAVYLCASSFPTGGVYEQFFGPGTRLTVL.

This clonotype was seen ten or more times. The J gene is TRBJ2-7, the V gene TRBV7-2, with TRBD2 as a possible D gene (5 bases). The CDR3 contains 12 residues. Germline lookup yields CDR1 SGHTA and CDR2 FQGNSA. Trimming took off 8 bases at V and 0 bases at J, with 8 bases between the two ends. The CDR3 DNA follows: TGTGCCAGCGGTCGGGACTCCTACGAGCAGTACTTC. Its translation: CASGRDSYEQYF. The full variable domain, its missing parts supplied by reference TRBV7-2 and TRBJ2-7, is GAGVSQSPSNKVTEKGKDVELRCDPISGHTALYWYRQSLGQGLEFLIYFQGNSAPDKSGLPSDRFSAERTGGSVSTLTIQRTQQEDSAVYLCASGRDSYEQYFGPGTRLTVT.

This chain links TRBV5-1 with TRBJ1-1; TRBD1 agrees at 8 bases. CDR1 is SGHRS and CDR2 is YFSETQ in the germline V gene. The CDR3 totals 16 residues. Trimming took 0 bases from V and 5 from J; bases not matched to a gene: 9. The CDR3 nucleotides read TGCGCCAGCAGCTTGGCCGAATTAGGACAGGGAACTGAAGCTTTCTTT. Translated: CASSLAELGQGTEAFF.